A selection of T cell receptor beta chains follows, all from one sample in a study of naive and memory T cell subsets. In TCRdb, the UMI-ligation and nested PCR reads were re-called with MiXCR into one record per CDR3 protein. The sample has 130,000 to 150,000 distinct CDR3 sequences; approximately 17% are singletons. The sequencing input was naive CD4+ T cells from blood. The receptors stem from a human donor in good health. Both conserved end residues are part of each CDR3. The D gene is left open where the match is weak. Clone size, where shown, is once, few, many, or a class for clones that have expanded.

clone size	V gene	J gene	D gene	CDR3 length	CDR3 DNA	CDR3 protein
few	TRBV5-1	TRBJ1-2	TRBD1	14	TGCGCCAGCAGCTTGGGTACAGGGGGCGACGGCTACACCTTC	CASSLGTGGDGYTF
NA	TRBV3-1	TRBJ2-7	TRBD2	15	TGTGCCAGCAGCCAGGCTAGCGGGAACTCCTACGAGCAGTACTTC	CASSQASGNSYEQYF
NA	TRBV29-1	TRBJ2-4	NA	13	TGCAGCGTTCTACAGCCACTGATGGGGATTCAGTACTTC	CSVLQPLMGIQYF
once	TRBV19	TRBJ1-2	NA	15	TGTGCCAGTACCCCACCTCCGGGACGGAACTATGGCTACACCTTC	CASTPPPGRNYGYTF
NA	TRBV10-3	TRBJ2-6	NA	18	TGTGCCATCCGGGACGATGGGGCAGGGGTCTCTGGGGCCAACGTCCTGACTTTC	CAIRDDGAGVSGANVLTF
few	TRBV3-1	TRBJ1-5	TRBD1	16	TGTGCCAGCAGCCAAGGGGGACAGGGAGGCTGGCAGCCCCAGCATTTT	CASSQGGQGGWQPQHF
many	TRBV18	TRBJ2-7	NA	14	TGTGCCAGCTCACCAGGAGGGCAGATGGGCGAGCAGTACTTC	CASSPGGQMGEQYF
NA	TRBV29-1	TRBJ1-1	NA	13	TGCAGCGTTGCAAGCCTCTTGCGGACTGAAGCTTTCTTT	CSVASLLRTEAFF
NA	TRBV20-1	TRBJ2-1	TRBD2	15	TGCAGTGCTAGAGATCGCGCTAGCGGGAGATACGAGCAGTTCTTC	CSARDRASGRYEQFF
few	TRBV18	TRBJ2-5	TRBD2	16	TGTGCCAGCTCACCATACCCGGGACTAGCGGAAGAGACCCAGTACTTC	CASSPYPGLAEETQYF
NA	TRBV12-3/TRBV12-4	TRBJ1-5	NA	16	TGTGCCAGCAGTTCCACTCCGACAGGTAGCAATCAGCCCCAGCATTTT	CASSSTPTGSNQPQHF
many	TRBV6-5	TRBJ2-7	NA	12	TGTGCCAGCAGCCGCGGCGAGGGTGAGCAGTACTTC	CASSRGEGEQYF
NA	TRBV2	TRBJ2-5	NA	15	TGTGCCAGCAGTCTAAGGGGGTTAAATCAAGAGACCCAGTACTTC	CASSLRGLNQETQYF
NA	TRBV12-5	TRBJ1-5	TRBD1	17	TGTGCTAGTGGTTTGGTACTGACAGGGGGTGGGTATCAGCCCCAGCATTTT	CASGLVLTGGGYQPQHF
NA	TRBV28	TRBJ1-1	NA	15	TGTGCCAGCAGTTCACACAGCATTAGGTCCACTGAAGCTTTCTTT	CASSSHSIRSTEAFF
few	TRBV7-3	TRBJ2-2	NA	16	TGTGCCAGCAGCTACCTGCCGGGGGTCGGCCCCGGGGAGCTGTTTTTT	CASSYLPGVGPGELFF
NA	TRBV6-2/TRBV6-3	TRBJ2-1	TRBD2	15	TGTGCCAGCAGTTACGGCATAGCGGGAGACAATGAGCAGTTCTTC	CASSYGIAGDNEQFF
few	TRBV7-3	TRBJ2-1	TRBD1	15	TGTGCCAGCAGCTTAAGGACAGGGTCCTACAATGAGCAGTTCTTC	CASSLRTGSYNEQFF
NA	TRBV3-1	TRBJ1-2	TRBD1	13	TGTGCCAGCAGCTCTGGACAGGAGAGTGGCTACACCTTC	CASSSGQESGYTF
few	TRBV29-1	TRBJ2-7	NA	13	TGCAGCGTTGAAAAACAGGGCCTCCGCGAGCAGTACTTC	CSVEKQGLREQYF
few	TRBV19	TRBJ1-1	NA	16	TGTGCCAGTAGTACCAGCGCTTTGATACGGGCTTCGGGAGCTTTCTTT	CASSTSALIRASGAFF
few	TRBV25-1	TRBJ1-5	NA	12	TGTGCAAGCAGTGAGGGCTATCAGCCCCAGCATTTT	CASSEGYQPQHF
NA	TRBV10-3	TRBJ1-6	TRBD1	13	TGTGCCCTGAGGGACAGGGCCAATTCACCCCTCCACTTT	CALRDRANSPLHF
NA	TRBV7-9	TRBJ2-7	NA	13	TGTGCCAGCAGCTTACTGGCGGGTAGTGAGCAGTACTTC	CASSLLAGSEQYF
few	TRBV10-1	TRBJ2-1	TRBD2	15	TGCGCCAGCAGTGCGTCGGGAGGGATCTACAATGAGCAGTTCTTC	CASSASGGIYNEQFF
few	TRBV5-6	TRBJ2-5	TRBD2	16	TGTGCCAGCAGGCGCGTTACTAGCGGGAAGGGGGAGACCCAGTACTTC	CASRRVTSGKGETQYF
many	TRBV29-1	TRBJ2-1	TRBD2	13	TGCAGCGTCGGGGGGTTAGCGGATGACGTGCAGTTCTTC	CSVGGLADDVQFF
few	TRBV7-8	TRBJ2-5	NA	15	TGTGCCAGCAGCTTAGGCTTGATAGCGGCGGAGACCCAGTACTTC	CASSLGLIAAETQYF
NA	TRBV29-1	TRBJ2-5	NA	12	TGCAGCGTTGGGGACGGCCAAGAGACCCAGTACTTC	CSVGDGQETQYF
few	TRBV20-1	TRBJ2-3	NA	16	TGCAGTGCTACGACTTGGACTGTCGCTAGCACAGATACGCAGTATTTT	CSATTWTVASTDTQYF
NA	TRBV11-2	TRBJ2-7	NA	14	TGTGCCAGCAGCTTAGATTCCCTGACTTACGAGCAGTACTTC	CASSLDSLTYEQYF
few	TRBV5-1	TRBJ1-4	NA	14	TGCGCCAGCAGCGTCAGGATGGCTAATGAAAAACTGTTTTTT	CASSVRMANEKLFF
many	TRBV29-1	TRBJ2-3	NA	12	TGCAGCGTTGAAGATAGCACAGATACGCAGTATTTT	CSVEDSTDTQYF
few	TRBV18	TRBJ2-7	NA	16	TGTGCCAGCTCAAAGAATGAAAGATCCGGTACGTACGAGCAGTACTTC	CASSKNERSGTYEQYF
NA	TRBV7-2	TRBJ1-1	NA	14	TGTGCCAGCAGCTTGTATGCACAGGGTACTGAAGCTTTCTTT	CASSLYAQGTEAFF
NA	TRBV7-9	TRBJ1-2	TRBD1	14	TGTGCCAGCAGCTGGACAGGGGATGACTATGGCTACACCTTC	CASSWTGDDYGYTF
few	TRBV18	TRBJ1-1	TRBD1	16	TGTGCCAGCCACACCCAGGGGGCGGATTTAAACACTGAAGCTTTCTTT	CASHTQGADLNTEAFF
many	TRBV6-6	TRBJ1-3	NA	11	TGTGCCAGCAGTTTCGAAAACACCATATATTTT	CASSFENTIYF
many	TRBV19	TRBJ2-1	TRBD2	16	TGTGCCAGTAACGCACTAGCGGCTGGGAACTACAATGAGCAGTTCTTC	CASNALAAGNYNEQFF
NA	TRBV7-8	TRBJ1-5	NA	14	TGTGCCAGCAGCTTAGTGGATAGCAATCAGCCCCAGCATTTT	CASSLVDSNQPQHF
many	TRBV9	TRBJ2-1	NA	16	TGTGCCAGCAGCGTAGGTCTAGGTCTCTCCTACAATGAGCAGTTCTTC	CASSVGLGLSYNEQFF